This note documents a single T cell receptor (beta chain) sequence. Its antigen is unknown. Germline CDR1 reads DFQATT; CDR2 reads SNEGSKA (reference sequence). The CDR3 runs 14 residues. Trimming removed 0 bases at V and 5 bases at J, with 11 bases between. These data come from a study of metastatic and nonmetastatic thyroid tumors. Every patient underwent thyroid surgery untreated. Study observations and caveats: Significantly greater TCR beta diversity was reportedly found in malignant thyroid tumors than in benign nodules (in blood and tumor).

Per the original data handling: Using the CDR3 differences seen across clinicopathological groups, the authors built a distant-metastasis classifier for papillary thyroid cancer, which was meant to discriminate distant-metastatic patients. TCRdb re-called clones via MiXCR from the PCR reads. The V and J calls were determined by TCRdb, not by the authors. This repertoire shows about 5,800 clones, around 37% found once; its top ten account for roughly 15%. This sequence was found in a male donor with papillary thyroid cancer or a benign thyroid nodule (not recorded which). Some clones in this sample may be carry-over from other donors' samples. The chain couples TRBV20-1 to TRBJ2-1; a possible D gene is TRBD2 (6 bases). What was sequenced was tumor tissue. This CDR3 is CSARELAGHNEQFF. In DNA, the CDR3 is TGCAGTGCTAGAGAACTAGCAGGTCACAATGAGCAGTTCTTC.